This T cell receptor (beta chain) appears in the sequencing data of a study of cytomegalovirus exposure and HLA in healthy donors. As for the study in general: Of 300 to 500 genotyped donors, more than 75% grouped in the Caucasian-associated ancestry cluster.

A multiplex PCR was run with 60 Vbeta primers and 13 Jbeta primers. The assay was immunoSEQ multiplex PCR, and TCRdb's table has in-frame clones only and misses some. The table shows roughly 170,000 clones, with 75% to 90% occurring only once. Participants comprised healthy donors of bone marrow. The sample holds a few counts of this clone. The antigen remains undetermined. Germline loops: CDR1 SGHVS, CDR2 FNYEAQ. The CDR3 is made up of 19 amino acids. Trimming at V came to 0 bases and at J to 4 bases, leaving 14 bases not matched to a gene. Overall study findings and caveats: Earlier analysis found most TCR beta V segments productive about 87% or about 30% of the time. Exclusion as indistinguishable affected some V segments, including TRBV6-2 and TRBV6-3.

The chain recombines TRBV7-6 with TRBJ2-3; 9 nucleotides match TRBD2. This receptor was identified in a man aged 25-45 years in good health and CMV-seropositive. Sequencing was performed on PBMCs. CDR3 coding DNA: TGTGCCAGCAGCTTAGCTGCCAGCGGGGGGACCCTTGTGGCAGATACGCAGTATTTT. Its translation: CASSLAASGGTLVADTQYF.